This T cell receptor (beta chain) was sequenced in a study of T cell responses to AZD1222 COVID-19 vaccine. Profiled with immunoSEQ multiplex PCR; TCRdb holds only in-frame clones, not every one. Here the sample spans fewer than 130,000 clones, around 94% being singletons. Details on this clone: Its target is not known.

General study points: Unmutated variant regions are reportedly the target of nearly half of TCRs that are spike-specific. Possibly, clonal diversity was underestimated; donors were largely white British and included more females. After two AZD1222 doses, spike-specific TCR breadth and depth rose versus day 0.

CDR3 size: 15 residues. V lost 1 base and J 4 bases, leaving 11 bases between the germline ends. Per the germline V gene, CDR1 is LGHDT and CDR2 is YNNKEL (reference sequence). The chain uses TRBV3-1 (or the pseudogene TRBV3-2) and TRBJ1-5; no definite D call. This receptor was taken from an adult in good health. Sequencing used peripheral blood, obtained on day 0 of AZD1222 vaccination. The CDR3 DNA is TGTGCCAGCAGCCAAGCCACCCGACCTAATCAGCCCCAGCATTTT. Its protein product is CASSQATRPNQPQHF.